What follows is one T cell receptor (beta chain) and its context. Its antigen is unknown. No much larger clonotype is one base removed from it; base qualities were not supplied. In the prospective study, participants were roughly 18 to 95 years old, resided in about two dozen geographic areas of the United States, and were enrolled through a virtual design. In the prospective study, participants were assigned to cohorts based on the clinical history participants reported in a screening survey and a study questionnaire. Mobile phlebotomists in the prospective study collected whole blood, serum and a nasopharyngeal or oropharyngeal swab from every participant. Prospective study participants could optionally give additional blood draws and questionnaires over an approximately two-month period. Blood samples from the prospective study were shipped frozen or at room temperature prior to DNA extraction.

This sample is part of a study of blood T cell repertoires in COVID-19 (TCRdb year 2020). About the investigation overall: Collaborator samples came from the United States, Italy and Spain and covered acute and convalescent phases of COVID-19. Deeply sampled blood TCRbeta repertoires from subjects exposed to, actively infected with, or recovered from COVID-19 were included in the dataset. Where available, HLA class I and class II types were taken from metadata supplied by the sample provider and were not determined by assay-based typing. The sample metadata nearly always contained a de-identified subject ID, COVID-19 status, age in years and sex. A freely available public database, intended as a resource for researchers studying the immune response to SARS-CoV-2, is where the repertoires were released. Samples came from the ongoing ImmuneRACE study (first 160 participants) plus 1,254 subjects from 6 global collaborators. The material from the prospective study consisted of cDNA or gDNA derived from T cells, B-cell-depleted T cells, or PBMCs.

What the research found in general, with its limitations: The amount of clinical and demographic metadata varied by source and participant and was provided uncurated.

TCRbeta CDR3 regions were amplified from genomic DNA by means of the immunoSEQ Assay, a bias-controlled multiplex PCR. The original methods were these. The number of nucleated cells in each sample was estimated by amplification of reference gene primers within the assay. To quantify the absolute abundance of each unique TCRbeta CDR3 rearrangement, sequence reads were collapsed and filtered. For each sample, productive Simpson clonality was calculated as the square root of Simpson's diversity index over productive rearrangements. The immuneACCESS repertoire file appears here via TCRdb, limited to in-frame rearrangements. These files lack a portion of the clones; in checked studies, under half of the deficit traces to unresolved V genes, and the cause of the others is not known. For V, J and clone size, that table is used; D and trimming come from the DNA. This sample gives 250,000 to 350,000 clones in total; 90% of them show up just once. In total, the top ten clones hold around 4.5% of the sample.

The V end gives up 3 bases and the J end 6 bases, leaving 10 bases in the junction not matched to a gene. For CDR1 and CDR2, the germline V gene lists KGHSH and LQKENI. There are 15 amino acids in the CDR3, from cysteine to phenylalanine inclusive. Of all the DNA, just the CDR3 is kept, 45 bases in frame from base 1. Sequencing was carried out using PBMCs or T cells enriched from blood (not recorded which). This clonotype was obtained from a woman between 18 and 29 years old with acute COVID-19. The chain uses TRBV18 and TRBJ1-2, with TRBD1 identical over 7 junction bases. DNA sequence: TGTGCCAGCTCACCTTACAGGGGATTAATACATGGCTACACCTTC. This sequence encodes CASSPYRGLIHGYTF.